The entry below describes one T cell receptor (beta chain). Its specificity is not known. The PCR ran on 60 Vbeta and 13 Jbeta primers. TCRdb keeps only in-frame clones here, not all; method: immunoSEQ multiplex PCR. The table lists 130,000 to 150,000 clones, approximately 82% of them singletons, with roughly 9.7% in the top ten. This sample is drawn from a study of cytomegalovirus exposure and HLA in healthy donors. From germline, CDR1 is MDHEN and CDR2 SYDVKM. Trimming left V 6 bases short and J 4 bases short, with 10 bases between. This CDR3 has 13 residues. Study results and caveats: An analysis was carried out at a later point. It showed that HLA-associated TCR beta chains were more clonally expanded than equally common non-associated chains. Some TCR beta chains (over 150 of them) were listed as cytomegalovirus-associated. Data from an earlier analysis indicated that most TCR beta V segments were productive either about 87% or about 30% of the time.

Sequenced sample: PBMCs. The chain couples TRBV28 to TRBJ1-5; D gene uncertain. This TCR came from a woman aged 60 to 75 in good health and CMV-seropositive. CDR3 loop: CASRRVGNQPQHF. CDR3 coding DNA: TGTGCCAGCAGGAGGGTGGGTAATCAGCCCCAGCATTTT.